This T cell receptor beta chain was sequenced during a study of OX40 agonist ivuxolimab in advanced cancers. The protocol was immunoSEQ multiplex PCR, while the TCRdb copy is restricted to in-frame clones and leaves out a portion. The table includes some 100,000 clones, over 75% detected once. The TCR was taken from an adult with an advanced solid tumor such as melanoma, head and neck, liver or kidney cancer. The source material was CD4+ or CD8+ T cells sorted from blood, sampled in a trial of the OX40 agonist ivuxolimab.

CDR3 amino acids: CASSGQVTRSRQYF. As DNA, the CDR3 is TGTGCCAGCAGCGGACAAGTGACCCGTTCCCGGCAGTACTTC. The rearrangement links TRBV2 to TRBJ2-7, with D possibly TRBD1 on 5 matching bases. The germline gives CDR1 SNHLY, CDR2 FYNNEI. The germline V and J ends were trimmed by 6 bases and 9 bases, with 21 bases remaining between them. The CDR3 runs 14 residues.